Listed here are 29 T cell receptor beta chains from one sample, sequenced in a study of blood T cell repertoires in COVID-19. Sequenced by immunoSEQ multiplex PCR; TCRdb stores in-frame clones only, minus some. Counted here are around 130,000 clones, approximately 84% occurring once; the ten biggest clones make up roughly 13%. The sample was peripheral blood. These receptors originate from a human donor in a cohort sampled during active COVID-19.

The chain recombines TRBV7-6 with TRBJ1-4; 10 positions agree with TRBD1. CDR3 length: 15 residues. Germline trimming cut 1 base from V and 11 bases from J; bases unmatched to any gene: 7. Germline V gene data show CDR1 as SGHVS and CDR2 as FNYEAQ. CDR3 sequence (DNA): TGTGCCAGCAGCTTAGGCACCGGGACAGGGGATAAACTGTTTTTT. Its translation is CASSLGTGTGDKLFF.

This clone is a singleton in its sample. V is TRBV20-1 and J is TRBJ2-2; D is undetermined. The length of the CDR3 is 11 residues. Germline V lookup: CDR1 DFQATT, CDR2 SNEGSKA (reference sequence). Trimming cost V 4 bases and J 6 bases, with 6 bases left between them. The CDR3 nucleotides read TGCAGTGCTATTGGCCCCGGGGAGCTGTTTTTT. It yields the protein CSAIGPGELFF.

This chain uses TRBV5-1 with TRBJ1-6; 7 nucleotides align to TRBD1. The V and J ends lost 5 bases and 10 bases, in that order; junction bases with no gene match: 9. The CDR3 totals 14 residues. CDR1 and CDR2 from the germline V gene are SGHRS and YFSETQ. In DNA form, the CDR3 reads TGCGCCAGCAGACGGGACAGCATGGAATCACCCCTCCACTTT. Its translation is CASRRDSMESPLHF.

To note about this clone: Other DNA sequences in this sample translate to the same CDR3. The chain is built from TRBV4-1 and TRBJ2-1; no clear D. Germline CDR1 MGHRA, CDR2 YSYEKL. This CDR3 spans 13 amino acids. Trimming shortened V by 0 bases and J by 4 bases, and 4 bases separated the two germline ends. The DNA of the CDR3 is TGCGCCAGCAGCCAAGATTCATACAATGAGCAGTTCTTC. It specifies CASSQDSYNEQFF.

The CDR3 DNA sequence: TGTGCCAGCAGTTACTCGAAGTCCAAGAGGGATGAAAAACTGTTTTTT. It translates to CASSYSKSKRDEKLFF. This rearrangement joins TRBV6-6 to TRBJ1-4; D is undetermined. Germline V lookup: CDR1 MNHNY, CDR2 SVGAGI (reference sequence). This CDR3 contains 16 residues. V dropped 0 bases and J dropped 6 bases, with 14 bases sitting between them.

In this sample, this clone turned up a few times. The chain joins TRBV5-1 to TRBJ2-7; D is possibly TRBD2 (5 bases). From germline, CDR1 is SGHRS and CDR2 YFSETQ. The V and J ends lost 2 bases and 7 bases respectively, with 13 bases between them. The CDR3 has 13 amino acids. CDR3 sequence: CASSFRPSGEQYF. CDR3 bases: TGCGCCAGCAGCTTCAGACCGTCGGGGGAGCAGTACTTC.

The chain has TRBV7-9 and TRBJ2-4, with TRBD2 matching 10 bases. V lost 5 bases and J lost 6; bases outside the gene matches: 4. The CDR3 contains 14 residues. From germline, CDR1 is SEHNR and CDR2 FQNEAQ (reference sequence). CDR3 residues: CASSPAGGGNIQYF. CDR3 sequence (DNA): TGTGCCAGCAGCCCAGCGGGAGGGGGAAACATTCAGTACTTC.

The chain joins TRBV30 to TRBJ2-3; 7 nucleotides line up with TRBD1. V gave up 8 bases and J gave up 0 bases; unmatched junction bases: 8. From germline, CDR1 is GTSNPN and CDR2 SVGIG (reference sequence). This CDR3 is 14 amino acids long. CDR3 amino acids: CAGLGQISTDTQYF. The CDR3 nucleotides are TGTGCCGGCCTGGGACAGATTAGCACAGATACGCAGTATTTT.

This CDR3 reads CASSLSYGYTF. CDR3 sequence (DNA): TGTGCCAGTAGTCTGTCCTATGGCTACACCTTC. The chain uses TRBV19 and TRBJ1-2, with D unresolved. CDR1 is LNHDA, CDR2 SQIVND, per germline (reference sequence). This CDR3 contains 11 residues. Trimming removed 5 bases from V and 4 bases from J, with 5 bases in between.

In this sample, this clone turned up a few times. V is TRBV15 and J is TRBJ2-1; weak D call: TRBD2 (6 bases). Between the trimmed V and J ends, which lost 0 bases and 5 bases, there was a span of 11 bases. CDR1 and CDR2 from the germline V gene are LNHNV and YYDKDF (reference sequence). CDR3 length equals 15 residues. CDR3 sequence: CATSRDLGGNNEQFF. The CDR3 DNA sequence: TGTGCCACCAGCAGAGATCTCGGGGGAAACAATGAGCAGTTCTTC.

For this clone: Compared with germline, one end of the junction differs, possibly owing to a read error. The V and J genes are TRBV5-8 and TRBJ2-7, with a weak D call TRBD2 (5 bases). Germline V CDR1 and CDR2: SGHTS, YDEGEE. The CDR3 contains 12 residues. The chain's CDR3 is CASSPWDRGLAF. In DNA, the CDR3 is TGTGCCAGCAGCCCCTGGGATCGAGGACTCGCCTTC.

This rearrangement joins TRBV9 to TRBJ2-5; D gene uncertain. V lost 3 bases to trimming and J lost 0 bases, with 9 bases between them. The CDR3 sequence is 14 residues long. Per germline, CDR1 SGDLS and CDR2 YYNGEE. CDR3 bases: TGTGCCAGCAGCGCCCGTCTTTACCAAGAGACCCAGTACTTC. As protein: CASSARLYQETQYF.

This clone has more than one count but fewer than ten. This CDR3 is CASRLRDRAPEQYF. The DNA of the CDR3 is TGTGCCAGCAGGCTCCGGGACAGGGCGCCCGAGCAGTACTTC. The chain links TRBV6-5 to TRBJ2-7, with 9 bases aligning to TRBD1. V lost 6 bases to trimming and J lost 6 bases; unmatched junction nucleotides: 9. This CDR3 has 14 amino acids. Germline values: CDR1 MNHEY, CDR2 SVGAGI.

This clone has a handful of counts. The chain combines TRBV11-2 with TRBJ1-1; D gene ambiguous. CDR3 length: 11 amino acids. Trimming left V 1 base short and J 7 bases short, with 4 bases between. CDR1 SGHAT and CDR2 FQNNGV come from the germline V gene. The CDR3 DNA follows: TGTGCCAGCAGCTTAGTTATTGAAGCTTTCTTT. Protein product: CASSLVIEAFF. Filled out from reference TRBV11-2 and TRBJ1-1, the complete variable domain reads EAGVAQSPRYKIIEKRQSVAFWCNPISGHATLYWYQQILGQGPKLLIQFQNNGVVDDSQLPKDRFSAERLKGVDSTLKIQPAKLEDSAVYLCASSLVIEAFFGQGTRLTVV.

This sequence joins TRBV25-1 and TRBJ1-4; D perhaps matches TRBD1 (6 bases). Per the germline V gene, CDR1 is MGHDK and CDR2 is SYGVNS. This CDR3 contains 18 residues. The germline V and J ends were trimmed by 1 base and 8 bases, with 23 bases remaining between them. Here the CDR3 reads CASSELREFGGAVEKLFF. CDR3 in DNA: TGTGCCAGCAGTGAATTAAGGGAATTCGGGGGGGCAGTGGAAAAACTGTTTTTT.

This chain connects TRBV5-4 to TRBJ1-2; D is unclear. This CDR3 region has 14 residues. V gave up 0 bases and J gave up 4 bases, with 10 bases separating them. CDR1 and CDR2 (germline): SGHNT, YYREEE (reference sequence). The CDR3 protein is CASSLENPGYGYTF. CDR3 bases: TGTGCCAGCAGCTTGGAGAACCCGGGCTATGGCTACACCTTC.

The chain is built from TRBV12-3 or TRBV12-4 and TRBJ1-4, with D hard to call. The CDR3 consists of 13 residues. V was shortened by 6 bases and J by 7 bases, with 12 bases between the two germline ends. In DNA, the CDR3 is TGTGCCAGCAGCCCCGTTATTAGTGAAAAACTGTTTTTT. Translated, it gives CASSPVISEKLFF.

V and J are TRBV19 and TRBJ1-5; 7 nucleotides match TRBD1. Germline assignment: CDR1 LNHDA and CDR2 SQIVND (reference sequence). J lost 5 bases, V lost 6 bases, and 10 bases had no gene match. This CDR3 comprises 15 residues. In DNA form, the CDR3 reads TGTGCCAGTAGGGCACAGGGGCGCACGGATCAGCCCCAGCATTTT. Protein product: CASRAQGRTDQPQHF.

The sample holds a few counts of this clone. J is TRBJ1-2 and V is TRBV6-1, with D unresolved. V was cut by 2 bases and J by 3 bases, with 13 bases left in between. From germline, CDR1 is MNHNS and CDR2 SASEGT. The CDR3 runs 15 residues. CDR3 DNA: TGTGCCAGCAGTGAAAGAGACATAGCGGACTATGGCTACACCTTC. Encoded protein: CASSERDIADYGYTF.

The chain couples TRBV3-1 (or the pseudogene TRBV3-2) to TRBJ1-4; tentative D call: TRBD1 (5 bases). The CDR3 runs 15 residues. V lost 4 bases to trimming and J lost 8 bases, with 17 bases between them. The germline CDR1 and CDR2 sequences are LGHDT and YNNKEL (reference sequence). The CDR3 DNA follows: TGTGCCAGCAGCCCCCAGGGCAGCAGAATAGAAAAACTGTTTTTT. Protein product: CASSPQGSRIEKLFF.

This clone was seen a few times. V and J are TRBV5-5 and TRBJ2-7; the match to TRBD2 covers 11 bases. Unmatched junction bases numbered 17, after V lost 4 bases and J lost 2 bases. Germline V gene data show CDR1 as SGHKS and CDR2 as YYEKEE (reference sequence). This CDR3 comprises 19 residues. The CDR3 DNA reads as TGTGCCAGCAGCGCAGCCCTTCTAGCGGGGGGCCCGATGACCTACGAGCAGTACTTC. Translation gives CASSAALLAGGPMTYEQYF.

The chain links TRBV29-1 to TRBJ2-7; 11 bases are shared with TRBD1. Looked up from germline, CDR1 is SQVTM and CDR2 is ANQGSEA. The CDR3 length is 13 residues. V gave up 1 base and J gave up 6 bases; unmatched junction bases: 2. CDR3 sequence (DNA): TGCAGCGTTGAAGGGACAGGGGGCGTCGAGCAGTACTTC. This codes for CSVEGTGGVEQYF.

This clone has a single count. CDR3 in amino acids: CASSPGTYGYTF. The CDR3 DNA follows: TGTGCCAGTAGTCCGGGGACATATGGCTACACCTTC. The genes are TRBV19 and TRBJ1-2; a weak D match, TRBD1 (6 bases). The CDR3 totals 12 residues. Trimming took off 5 bases at V and 5 bases at J, with 9 bases between the two ends. CDR1 is LNHDA and CDR2 is SQIVND in the germline V gene (reference sequence).

The CDR3 bases are TGTGCCAGCAGCTTGCTGCGAGCGGGGGGAGGAGAGACCCAGTACTTC. Residues: CASSLLRAGGGETQYF. The chain has TRBV5-4 and TRBJ2-5; TRBD2 matches 9 bases. Germline V gene sequence: CDR1 SGHNT, CDR2 YYREEE (reference sequence). J was trimmed by 4 bases and V by 1 base; bases with no gene match: 8. This CDR3 contains 16 residues.

This chain uses TRBV5-1 with TRBJ2-4; 8 positions match TRBD1. The length of the CDR3 is 14 residues. Germline V gives CDR1 SGHRS, CDR2 YFSETQ. The ends lost 1 base at V and 7 bases at J; junction bases unmatched: 4. CDR3 sequence reads: CASSLRDRGNIQYF. In DNA, the CDR3 is TGCGCCAGCAGCTTGCGAGACAGGGGCAACATTCAGTACTTC.

The gene calls are TRBV30 and TRBJ2-7; D possibly corresponds to TRBD1 (6 bases). The V gene lost 4 bases and the J gene lost 0 bases, with 7 bases spanning the gap. The CDR3 loop spans 12 amino acids. Germline loops: CDR1 GTSNPN, CDR2 SVGIG (reference sequence). CDR3 bases: TGTGCCTGGAAGGACAGCTCCTACGAGCAGTACTTC. It specifies CAWKDSSYEQYF. Full variable domain (rest looked up from reference TRBV30 and TRBJ2-7): SQTIHQWPATLVQPVGSPLSLECTVEGTSNPNLYWYRQAAGRGLQLLFYSVGIGQISSEVPQNLSASRPQDRQFILSSKKLLLSDSGFYLCAWKDSSYEQYFGPGTRLTVT.

The chain recombines TRBV5-1 with TRBJ2-3, with 13 bases identical to TRBD2. Trimming took 4 bases from V and 6 from J; bases not matched to a gene: 11. This CDR3 comprises 17 residues. CDR1 is SGHRS and CDR2 is YFSETQ in the germline V gene. The CDR3, as DNA: TGCGCCAGCAGCCGGGGAACTAGCGGGGGGGCGTCGGATACGCAGTATTTT. It codes for CASSRGTSGGASDTQYF.

This chain joins TRBV5-1 and TRBJ1-5; no clear D gene. V was trimmed by 3 bases and J by 5 bases, leaving 24 bases between them. Germline CDR1 and CDR2: SGHRS and YFSETQ. The CDR3 contains 18 residues. CDR3 protein: CASSSDLRRRETDQPQHF. The CDR3 DNA follows: TGCGCCAGCAGCTCGGACCTAAGGAGACGGGAAACGGATCAGCCCCAGCATTTT. The entire variable domain, with the rest obtained from reference TRBV5-1 and TRBJ1-5, is as follows: KAGVTQTPRYLIKTRGQQVTLSCSPISGHRSVSWYQQTPGQGLQFLFEYFSETQRNKGNFPGRFSGRQFSNSRSEMNVSTLELGDSALYLCASSSDLRRRETDQPQHFGDGTRLSIL.

J is TRBJ2-3 and V is TRBV7-2; 7 positions agree with TRBD2. The germline V gene encodes CDR1 SGHTA and CDR2 FQGNSA. J gave up 0 bases and V 3 bases, and 15 bases lay outside the gene matches. The CDR3 has 19 amino acids. The CDR3 region has the DNA TGTGCCAGCAGCTTCAGTGGGAGGGGCCGAATCACTAGCACAGATACGCAGTATTTT. Protein sequence: CASSFSGRGRITSTDTQYF.